This TCR beta chain was sequenced during a study of long-term antiretroviral therapy in people with HIV. Germline-derived CDR1 and CDR2 are MNHEY and SVGAGI. This CDR3 spans 12 amino acids. Trimming stripped 6 bases from V and 4 bases from J, with 6 bases between. Overall study findings and caveats: Increased diversity was seen after ART, yet it remained lower than in transplant donor controls. Pre-ART-expanded clones dominated the repertoire at all time points.

immunoSEQ v3.0 was run at survey level. Generated by immunoSEQ multiplex PCR, the TCRdb table keeps only in-frame clones and is missing some. In the table there are 20,000 to 25,000 clones, 65% to 85% of which are singletons. As for this clone: The antigen remains unidentified.

This TCR derives from a man aged 25-45 years with HIV. The V call is TRBV6-5, the J call TRBJ1-4; D ambiguous. The source material was unsorted PBMCs, sampled around 4.3 years after starting antiretroviral therapy. CDR3 nucleotide sequence: TGTGCCAGCAGGGATATTAATGAAAAACTGTTTTTT. It specifies CASRDINEKLFF.